This TCR beta chain was obtained from a study of response to subunit inactivated influenza vaccine. This clonotype was found many times. Its antigen is still unknown. Study results and caveats: Few new T cells, the authors suggested, are recruited by each seasonal influenza vaccination.

The CDR3 is made up of 13 amino acids. Germline loops: CDR1 MDHEN, CDR2 SYDVKM. V shed 5 bases and J shed 0 bases, with 8 bases lying between them. Each CDR3 protein is one row after TCRdb ran MiXCR on the RT-PCR reads. Here the sample spans 550,000 to 800,000 distinct CDR3 sequences, about 14% being singletons. The source was PBMCs from blood, collected roughly 15 days before vaccination. This clonotype was obtained from a man aged 45 to 65 who received an inactivated influenza vaccine. V gene TRBV28 combines with J gene TRBJ2-7; D gene unclear. This chain's CDR3 is CASSITPSYEQYF. The CDR3 coding sequence is TGTGCCAGCAGTATAACTCCCTCCTACGAGCAGTACTTC.